The T cell receptor beta chain under discussion was sequenced for a study of OX40 agonist ivuxolimab in advanced cancers. Study-level background: Ivuxolimab was an agonistic, fully human IgG2 monoclonal antibody directed against OX40 (CD134), a costimulatory receptor. Partial responses were achieved by three dose-escalation patients, of whom one had hepatocellular carcinoma and two had cutaneous melanoma. Peripheral TCRbeta sequencing was intended to test whether TCR sequence diversity was altered and clonal T-cell expansion was caused by ivuxolimab. Prior anti-PD-1, anti-PD-L1 or anti-CTLA-4 therapy was permitted, and 40% to 50% of dose-escalation patients had received checkpoint inhibitors. Intravenous ivuxolimab was administered to patients every 2 weeks at six dose levels: 0.01, 0.1, 0.3, 1.5, 3 and 10 mg/kg. Of the approximately 54 dose-escalation patients, hepatocellular carcinoma was present in about 19, melanoma in some 15, renal cell carcinoma in 9 and head and neck cancer in 9. The monotherapy dose-escalation portion (N ≈ 52 patients) of the phase I ivuxolimab trial is reported in the paper. The dose-escalation cohort was about 83% male with a mean age of approximately 60 years, ranging from roughly 20 to 80. Points the paper makes about the study in general: After ivuxolimab, CD8+ T cells had more expanded clones than CD4+ T cells on average. Partial responders in the 0.1-3.0 mg/kg groups had among the lowest normalized peripheral clonal expansion, especially among CD8+ T cells. The antigen specificity of the peripheral T cells that underwent clonal expansion was not determined. Low levels of normalized T-cell clonal expansion were also shown by some nonresponding patients. At doses from 0.1 to 3.0 mg/kg, clonal expansion was seen in both CD4+ and CD8+ blood T cells between baseline and week 6.

Patients with a history of autoimmune disease or receiving systemic immunosuppression were excluded from the trial. Peripheral blood for TCR sequencing was collected from all dose cohorts at baseline, on cycle 4 day 1, and on cycle 7 day 1. Samples were obtained from an open-label, multicenter, first-in-human phase I dose-escalation trial of ivuxolimab. The trial enrolled adults with locally advanced or metastatic head and neck squamous cell, hepatocellular, melanoma or renal cell carcinoma. Before TCR sequencing, CD4+ and CD8+ T cells were separately sorted from peripheral blood. Genomic DNA was isolated from the sorted cells so that the TCRbeta CDR3 region could be sequenced. The immunoSEQ Assay was used for sequencing of TCRbeta CDR3 regions. Imported from immuneACCESS, the table was reduced by TCRdb to in-frame sequences with V and J called. These copies leave out some clones; in studies compared against another copy, an unresolved V gene accounts for under half, and the cause of the remainder is not known. Here the sample has some 95,000 clones; about 85% occur a single time. 0.82% of the sample goes to the ten largest clones.

Comment on this clone: It lacks a known antigen. No base quality information exists; no much larger clone differs at one position.

Reading the germline V gene (reference sequence) gives CDR1 MNHEY and CDR2 SMNVEV. Taken from cysteine to phenylalanine, the CDR3 has 13 residues. Just CDR3 DNA is preserved here, 39 bases in frame from base 1. Trimming at the junction amounts to 3 bases on V and 1 base on J, and the germline ends lie 6 bases apart. The receptor was isolated from an adult with an advanced solid tumor such as melanoma, head and neck, liver or kidney cancer. Here the sequenced sample was CD4+ or CD8+ T cells sorted from blood, taken in a trial of the OX40 agonist ivuxolimab. The sequence joins TRBV27 to TRBJ1-1, with no confident D gene call. The CDR3 protein sequence reads: CASSFRENTEAFF. The DNA reads as follows: TGTGCCAGCAGTTTTAGGGAGAACACTGAAGCTTTCTTT.